The present TCR beta chain was sequenced within a study of blood T cells in healthy people across ages. Total RNA, at least 5.5 micrograms per sample, came from PBMCs. This clonotype was seen ten or more times. The antigen remains unidentified. The CDR3 runs 14 residues. Trimming removed 4 bases at V and 2 bases at J, with 12 bases between. The germline V gene has CDR1 SGHAT and CDR2 FQNNGV. The study's findings and limits: Older age coincided with a roughly linear decline in TCR beta diversity per million T cells. Long-lived donors carried more naive CD4+ cells and greater diversity than aged donors.

Sample-barcoded 5' priming and a J-beta primer mix drove a second PCR of roughly 7 to 11 cycles. TCRdb processed the 5' RACE reads anew with MiXCR; each CDR3 protein has one entry. The sample carries more than 800,000 distinct CDR3 sequences, 29% recorded once. The chain uses TRBV11-2 and TRBJ2-7; D uncertain. This TCR was sampled from a woman aged 80 or over in good health. Sequencing was carried out using blood. The CDR3 reads CASSSITGTYEQYF. The CDR3 DNA reads TGTGCCAGCAGCTCGATTACGGGCACCTACGAGCAGTACTTC.